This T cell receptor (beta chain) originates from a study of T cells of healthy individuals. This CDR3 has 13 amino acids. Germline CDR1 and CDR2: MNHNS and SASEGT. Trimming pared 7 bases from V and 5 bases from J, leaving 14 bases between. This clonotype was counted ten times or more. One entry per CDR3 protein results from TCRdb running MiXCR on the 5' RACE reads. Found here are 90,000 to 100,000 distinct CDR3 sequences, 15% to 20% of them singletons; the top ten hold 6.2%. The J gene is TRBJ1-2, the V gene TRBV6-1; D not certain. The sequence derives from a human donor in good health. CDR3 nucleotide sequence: TGTGCCAGCACGGCGCAGCTCGCTTATGGCTACACCTTC. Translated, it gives CASTAQLAYGYTF.